Given below is one T cell receptor (beta chain) in context. This sample is part of a study of blood T cell repertoires in COVID-19. Study at large: The study drew acute and convalescent COVID-19 samples from the United States, Italy and Spain.

Per the germline V gene, CDR1 is GTSNPN and CDR2 is SVGIG (reference sequence). V lost 2 bases and J lost 5, with 19 bases in between. The CDR3 loop spans 15 amino acids. Clinical histories supplied by participants themselves formed the basis of cohort assignment. Sequenced by immunoSEQ multiplex PCR; TCRdb stores in-frame clones only, minus some. The sample comprises some 190,000 clones, more than 75% of which are singletons, and approximately 15% rests with the top ten. Sequenced material: PBMCs or T cells enriched from blood (not recorded which). The chain is built from TRBV30 and TRBJ2-7; the D gene is possibly TRBD2 (6 bases). This receptor was taken from a man aged 55-75 years who had been exposed to COVID-19. CDR3 amino acids: CAWSRAPGWGDEQYF. Written as DNA, the CDR3 is TGTGCCTGGAGTCGCGCGCCGGGGTGGGGGGACGAGCAGTACTTC.